This record covers a single T cell receptor beta chain. This clone was detected many times. Its antigen is still unknown. Per-base qualities were not stored, and no clone one base away is much larger. The data originate from a study of OX40 agonist ivuxolimab in advanced cancers. Regarding the research as a whole: Ivuxolimab was an agonistic, fully human IgG2 monoclonal antibody directed against OX40 (CD134), a costimulatory receptor. Intravenous ivuxolimab was administered to patients every 2 weeks at six dose levels: 0.01, 0.1, 0.3, 1.5, 3 and 10 mg/kg. Of the 50 to 55 patients in dose escalation, 19 had hepatocellular carcinoma, some 15 had melanoma, 9 had renal cell carcinoma and 9 had head and neck cancer. In the dose-escalation cohort, nearly 85% of patients were male, and the mean age was roughly 56 years with a range of about 20 to 80. Prior anti-PD-1, anti-PD-L1 or anti-CTLA-4 therapy was permitted, and approximately 40% of dose-escalation patients had received checkpoint inhibitors. Three dose-escalation patients achieved partial responses, one with hepatocellular carcinoma and two with cutaneous melanoma. Peripheral TCRbeta sequencing was intended to test whether TCR sequence diversity was altered and clonal T-cell expansion was caused by ivuxolimab. The paper reports the monotherapy dose-escalation portion (N of about 50 patients) of the phase I ivuxolimab trial.

Ends trimmed: V by 1 base, J by 5 bases; bases unmatched to a gene: 7. The CDR1 and CDR2 encoded by the germline V gene are SGHRS and YFSETQ. The CDR3 numbers 15 residues from cysteine through phenylalanine. The retained sequence is limited to the CDR3, 45 bases, with the frame set at the first base. Patients with autoimmune disease history or receiving systemic immunosuppression were excluded from the trial. Peripheral blood for TCR sequencing was collected from all dose cohorts at baseline, on cycle 4 day 1, and on cycle 7 day 1. The samples were taken from a phase I, first-in-human, multicenter, open-label dose-escalation trial of ivuxolimab. Adults with locally advanced or metastatic head and neck squamous cell, hepatocellular, melanoma or renal cell carcinoma were enrolled in the trial. Before TCR sequencing, CD4+ T cells and CD8+ T cells were sorted from peripheral blood as separate populations.

The study at large found these results: After ivuxolimab, more expanded clones were found on average in CD8+ T cells than in CD4+ T cells. The antigen specificity of the peripheral T cells that underwent clonal expansion was not determined. Low levels of normalized T-cell clonal expansion were also seen in some patients who did not respond. In the 0.1-3.0 mg/kg groups, partial responders were among the patients with the lowest normalized peripheral clonal expansion, particularly in CD8+ T cells. At doses of 0.1 to 3.0 mg/kg, clonal expansion of both CD4+ and CD8+ T cells in blood was seen between baseline and week 6.

For sequencing of the TCRbeta CDR3 region, genomic DNA was extracted from the sorted cells. TCRbeta CDR3 regions were sequenced using the immunoSEQ Assay. TCRdb re-hosts the immuneACCESS table, in-frame sequences only. Its copies lack some clones; in the studies checked, an unresolved V gene accounts for under half of them, and the cause for the rest is not known. For this sample the table gives tens of thousands of clones, of which about 91% were detected only once. In total, the top ten clones hold 15% to 20% of the sample. The rearrangement joined TRBV5-1 to TRBJ2-7; TRBD1 lines up with 9 middle nucleotides. The clonotype comes from an adult with an advanced solid tumor such as melanoma, head and neck, liver or kidney cancer. Sequenced material: CD4+ or CD8+ T cells sorted from blood, taken in a trial of the OX40 agonist ivuxolimab. CDR3 sequence: CASSLMGGQGDEQYF. In nucleotides, the sequence is TGCGCCAGCAGCTTGATGGGGGGACAGGGAGACGAGCAGTACTTC.